One and the same sample provided the 21 T cell receptor beta chains below, sequenced in a study of regulatory T cells in long-lasting Graves disease. CDR3 regions were amplified by Arm-PCR using iRepertoire HTBI primers to build TCR beta libraries. TCRdb re-called the multiplex PCR reads with MiXCR, one entry per CDR3 protein. The sample includes about 470,000 distinct CDR3 sequences, about 15% seen only once; the top ten take approximately 15%. Documented time point: newly diagnosed GD, antithyroid drugs for less than 3 months. The TCR library was made from RNA extracted from PBMCs. Separately, the same data were catalogued under a study of T cells in Graves' hyperthyroidism and ophthalmopathy.

The source was peripheral blood mononuclear cells (PBMCs), collected at new diagnosis, from a patient treated with antithyroid drugs. The origin of the receptors is a woman aged 25-40 years with Graves disease.

The J gene is TRBJ2-2, the V gene TRBV14; a possible D gene is TRBD1 (5 bases). CDR3 length: 15 amino acids. With 5 bases removed from V and 4 bases from J, the gap between germline ends came to 14 bases. The germline gives CDR1 SGHDN, CDR2 FVKESK. DNA for the CDR3: TGTGCCAGCAGCGCCCCTGGGGCTGCCACCGGGGAGCTGTTTTTT. This encodes CASSAPGAATGELFF.

This clonotype was detected only a few times. V and J are TRBV6-1 and TRBJ2-5, with D possibly being TRBD2 (6 bases). Germline loops: CDR1 MNHNS, CDR2 SASEGT. The length of the CDR3 is 14 residues. V lost 7 bases to trimming and J lost 4 bases, with 16 bases between them. The CDR3 protein is CASTPLIGGETQYF. DNA of the CDR3: TGTGCCAGCACCCCCCTAATCGGGGGAGAGACCCAGTACTTC.

Details on this clonotype: Compared with germline, one end of the junction differs, possibly owing to a read error. The V gene is TRBV4-1, the J gene TRBJ1-3; D gene ambiguous. The CDR3 runs 13 residues. Germline V gene data show CDR1 as MGHRA and CDR2 as YSYEKL. This chain's CDR3 is CASRQGQGNTIYF. The CDR3 nucleotides read TGCGCCAGCCGCCAAGGTCAGGGAAACACCATATATTTT.

Concerning this clonotype itself: With a much larger clone just one base away, this may be a read error. The gene calls are TRBV3-1 and TRBJ1-2; maybe TRBD1 (6 bases). This CDR3 is 15 amino acids long. V lost 1 base, J lost 6 bases, and 15 bases lay in between. CDR1 and CDR2 from the germline V gene are LGHDT and YNNKEL (reference sequence). The CDR3 is CASSQGTAGAHGYTF. In DNA, the CDR3 is TGTGCCAGCAGCCAAGGGACAGCCGGCGCTCATGGCTACACCTTC.

In its sample, this clonotype was seen a few times. The chain links TRBV20-1 to TRBJ2-1; no definite D call. Germline V lookup: CDR1 DFQATT, CDR2 SNEGSKA (reference sequence). This CDR3 spans 16 amino acids. V gave up 3 bases and J gave up 6 bases, with 21 bases separating them. CDR3 protein: CSASRPTLGGPNEQFF. The CDR3 DNA sequence: TGCAGTGCTAGCCGTCCTACCTTAGGTGGGCCCAATGAGCAGTTCTTC.

This clonotype was recorded at least ten times. The chain recombines TRBV11-1 with TRBJ1-1; 7 bases match TRBD1. The CDR3 contains 13 residues. Germline trimming cut 3 bases from V and 6 bases from J; bases unmatched to any gene: 4. Per germline, CDR1 SGHAT and CDR2 FQDESV (reference sequence). In nucleotides, the CDR3 is TGTGCCAGCAGCTTGGCAGGGGGTTCTGAAGCTTTCTTT. Translated, it gives CASSLAGGSEAFF.

The J gene is TRBJ1-2, the V gene TRBV5-1, with 9 bases fitting TRBD1. CDR3 length: 18 residues. The V segment lost 4 bases and the J segment 2 bases; nucleotides outside the gene matches: 15. The V gene's germline CDR1 is SGHRS and CDR2 YFSETQ. DNA of the CDR3: TGCGCCAGCAGCCGAGGGACAGGGATCGTCGTAGCAAACTATGGCTACACCTTC. Protein product: CASSRGTGIVVANYGYTF.

In this sample, this clonotype turned up many times. The chain links TRBV11-2 to TRBJ2-3; 8 bases align to TRBD2. V gave up 1 base and J gave up 2 bases; unmatched junction bases: 11. The CDR3 loop spans 18 amino acids. Germline assignment: CDR1 SGHAT and CDR2 FQNNGV. The CDR3 sequence: CASSLVALAGGNTDTQYF. In DNA, the CDR3 is TGTGCCAGCAGCTTAGTTGCGTTGGCGGGAGGCAACACAGATACGCAGTATTTT. The entire variable domain, with the rest obtained from reference TRBV11-2 and TRBJ2-3, is as follows: EAGVAQSPRYKIIEKRQSVAFWCNPISGHATLYWYQQILGQGPKLLIQFQNNGVVDDSQLPKDRFSAERLKGVDSTLKIQPAKLEDSAVYLCASSLVALAGGNTDTQYFGPGTRLTVL.

This clonotype occurred many times. This chain links TRBV19 with TRBJ1-1; D is unresolved. The CDR3 has 11 amino acids. V lost 1 base to trimming and J lost 7 bases, with 4 bases between them. Germline values: CDR1 LNHDA, CDR2 SQIVND (reference sequence). CDR3 bases: TGTGCCAGTAGTATAGGCGGTGAAGCTTTCTTT. It specifies CASSIGGEAFF.

This clonotype appeared many times. This sequence joins TRBV7-8 and TRBJ2-7; D unresolved. The germline CDR1 and CDR2 sequences are SGHVS and FQNEAQ. The CDR3 covers 11 residues. V shed 3 bases and J shed 7 bases, with 7 bases lying between them. This CDR3 is CASSFLEEQYF. The DNA for the CDR3 is TGTGCCAGCAGCTTCCTGGAAGAGCAGTACTTC.

In this sample, this clonotype turned up a few times. Its ends do not fully match the called genes, so a read error is possible. J is TRBJ1-1 and V is TRBV7-9; D perhaps matches TRBD1 (5 bases). Germline V CDR1 and CDR2: SEHNR, FQNEAQ (reference sequence). There are 12 residues in the CDR3. The CDR3: CASSIDRRPNIF. In nucleotides, the CDR3 is TGTGCCAGCAGCATCGACAGACGCCCCAATATCTTT.

In its sample, this clonotype was seen many times. This rearrangement joins TRBV18 to TRBJ2-7; 9 bases map to TRBD1. V dropped 6 bases and J dropped 6; count of bases not matched to a gene: 12. The CDR3 runs 15 residues. Germline lookup yields CDR1 KGHSH and CDR2 LQKENI. The CDR3 loop is CASSPNRDRVREQYF. CDR3 in DNA: TGTGCCAGCTCGCCTAACCGGGACAGGGTCCGCGAGCAGTACTTC.

This clonotype was recorded a few times. The rearrangement links TRBV5-1 to TRBJ2-6; D is unresolved. The V and J ends lost 2 bases and 0 bases respectively, with 12 bases between them. The CDR3 spans 17 residues. Germline loops: CDR1 SGHRS, CDR2 YFSETQ. CDR3: CASSFESRNSGANVLTF. CDR3 nucleotides: TGCGCCAGCAGCTTTGAGAGTAGGAACTCTGGGGCCAACGTCCTGACTTTC.

This clonotype was observed at least ten times. J is TRBJ1-1 and V is TRBV20-1; 7 bases map to TRBD1. CDR1 and CDR2 from the germline V gene are DFQATT and SNEGSKA (reference sequence). Germline trimming cut 1 base from V and 3 bases from J; bases unmatched to any gene: 2. The CDR3 has 13 residues. As DNA, the CDR3 is TGCAGTGCTAGAGGACAGGGAGACACTGAAGCTTTCTTT. It is translated as CSARGQGDTEAFF.

This clonotype has just a few counts. The V call is TRBV13, the J call TRBJ2-6; D gene unclear. Germline V gives CDR1 PRHDT, CDR2 FYEKMQ (reference sequence). V was cut by 0 bases and J by 0 bases, with 18 bases left in between. The CDR3 is 20 residues long. The CDR3 nucleotides read TGTGCCAGCAGCTTAGGCGTTCCCTTAAGAATGAGCTCTGGGGCCAACGTCCTGACTTTC. Residues: CASSLGVPLRMSSGANVLTF. Complete variable domain (other parts from reference TRBV13 and TRBJ2-6): AAGVIQSPRHLIKEKRETATLKCYPIPRHDTVYWYQQGPGQDPQFLISFYEKMQSDKGSIPDRFSAQQFSDYHSELNMSSLELGDSALYFCASSLGVPLRMSSGANVLTFGAGSRLTVL.

This clonotype was detected many times. The CDR3 DNA sequence: TGTGCCAGCAGGGGACAGAGCACAGATACGCAGTATTTT. It is translated as CASRGQSTDTQYF. V and J are TRBV6-2 or TRBV6-3 and TRBJ2-3, with 7 bases lining up with TRBD1. The length of the CDR3 is 13 residues. V was clipped by 6 bases and J by 0 bases; unmatched bases: 0. Germline V CDR1 and CDR2: MNHEY, SVGEGT.

The chain joins TRBV29-1 to TRBJ2-3; tentatively, D is TRBD2 (6 bases). The germline V gene has CDR1 SQVTM and CDR2 ANQGSEA. The V end was cut by 6 bases, the J end by 2 bases, with 15 bases between. The CDR3 is 14 residues long. CDR3 bases: TGCAGCGTGATTTTGACGGGGGACACAGATACGCAGTATTTT. It yields the protein CSVILTGDTDTQYF.

Here the CDR3 reads CSVETRDSYNEQFF. For the CDR3, the DNA is TGCAGCGTCGAGACCAGGGACTCCTACAATGAGCAGTTCTTC. This chain joins TRBV29-1 and TRBJ2-1, with D possibly being TRBD1 (5 bases). The V gene lost 6 bases and the J gene lost 0 bases, with 12 bases spanning the gap. CDR3 length: 14 residues. The germline gives CDR1 SQVTM, CDR2 ANQGSEA.

A note on this clonotype: A single base separates this from a much larger clone, so it may be a read error. The chain uses TRBV28 and TRBJ1-2; D ambiguous. V was clipped by 5 bases and J by 4 bases, with 14 bases between them. Germline V CDR1 and CDR2: MDHEN, SYDVKM. CDR3 length equals 14 residues. Written as DNA, the CDR3 is TGTGCCAGCAGTCCTTTTAGCGCACGCTATGGCTACACCTTC. This sequence encodes CASSPFSARYGYTF.

The V and J genes are TRBV7-6 and TRBJ1-1; no clear D gene. The CDR3 extends over 12 amino acids. V lost 5 bases and J 7 bases, leaving 11 bases between the germline ends. Per germline, CDR1 SGHVS and CDR2 FNYEAQ. CDR3 loop: CASSHREGEAFF. CDR3 sequence (DNA): TGTGCCAGCAGCCACCGGGAGGGTGAAGCTTTCTTT.

This clonotype was seen a handful of times. The gene calls are TRBV6-1 and TRBJ2-3; D is unclear. This CDR3 spans 12 amino acids. The V gene lost 6 bases and the J gene lost 6 bases, with 10 bases spanning the gap. Germline V gives CDR1 MNHNS, CDR2 SASEGT. The DNA of the CDR3 is TGTGCCAGCAGCCCTACCTTTGATACGCAGTATTTT. Protein sequence: CASSPTFDTQYF.